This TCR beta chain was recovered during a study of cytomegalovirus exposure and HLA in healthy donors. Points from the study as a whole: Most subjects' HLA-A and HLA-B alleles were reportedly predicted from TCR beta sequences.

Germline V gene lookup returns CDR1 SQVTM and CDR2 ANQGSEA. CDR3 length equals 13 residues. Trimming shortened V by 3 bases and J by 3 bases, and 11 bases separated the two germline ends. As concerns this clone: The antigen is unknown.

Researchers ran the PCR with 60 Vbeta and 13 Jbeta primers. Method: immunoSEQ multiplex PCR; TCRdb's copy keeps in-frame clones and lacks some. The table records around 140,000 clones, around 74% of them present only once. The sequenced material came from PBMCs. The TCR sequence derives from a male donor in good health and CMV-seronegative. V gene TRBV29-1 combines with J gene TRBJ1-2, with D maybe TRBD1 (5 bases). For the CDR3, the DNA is TGCAGCGTTGAGAAGGGGTTTGACTATGGCTACACCTTC. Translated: CSVEKGFDYGYTF.